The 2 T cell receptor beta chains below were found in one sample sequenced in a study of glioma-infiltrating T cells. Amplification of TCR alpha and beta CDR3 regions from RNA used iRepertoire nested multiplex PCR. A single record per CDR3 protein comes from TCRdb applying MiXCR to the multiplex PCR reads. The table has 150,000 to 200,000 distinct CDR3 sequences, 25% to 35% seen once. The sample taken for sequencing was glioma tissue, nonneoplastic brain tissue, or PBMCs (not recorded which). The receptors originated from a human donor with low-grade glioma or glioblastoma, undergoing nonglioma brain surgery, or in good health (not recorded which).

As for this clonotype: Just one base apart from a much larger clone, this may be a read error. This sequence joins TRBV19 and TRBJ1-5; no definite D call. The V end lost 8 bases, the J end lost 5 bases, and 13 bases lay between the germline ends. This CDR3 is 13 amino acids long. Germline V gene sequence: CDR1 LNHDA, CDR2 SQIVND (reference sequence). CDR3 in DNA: TGTGCCAGTGGTACCCAGTTGGATCAGCCCCAGCATTTT. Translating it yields CASGTQLDQPQHF.

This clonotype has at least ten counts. The CDR3 loop is CASKWGRRYNEQFF. CDR3 in DNA: TGTGCCAGCAAATGGGGACGGAGGTACAATGAGCAGTTCTTC. The V and J genes are TRBV6-2 or TRBV6-3 and TRBJ2-1; D possibly matches TRBD1 or TRBD2 (5 bases each). Germline lookup yields CDR1 MNHEY and CDR2 SVGEGT. The CDR3 has 14 residues. With 7 bases removed from V and 4 bases from J, the gap between germline ends came to 14 bases.